This T cell receptor beta chain appears in the sequencing data of a study of blood T cells in healthy people across ages. The amount of total RNA extracted per sample was at least 5.5 micrograms. Then a second PCR, running about 7 to 11 cycles, was carried out with a sample-barcoded 5' primer and a J-beta primer mix. TCRdb redid the calling of the 5' RACE reads with MiXCR, one entry per CDR3 protein. The table lists 550,000 to 650,000 distinct CDR3 sequences, about 30% of them singletons. Germline V gene lookup returns CDR1 SEHNR and CDR2 FQNEAQ (reference sequence). V lost 5 bases and J lost 2, with 15 bases in between. The CDR3 runs 15 residues.

The chain combines TRBV7-9 with TRBJ1-1, with D possibly TRBD1 on 6 matching bases. This sequence was found in a woman aged 80 or over in good health. The specimen was blood. The CDR3 coding sequence is TGTGCCAGCAGCCTACAGGGTTCCCCAAACACTGAAGCTTTCTTT. Translated, it gives CASSLQGSPNTEAFF.